Included here is one T cell receptor beta chain sequence, with context. Its antigen is still unknown. This sample is part of a study of T cells expressing NK-cell markers. The overall study: Sequencing of TCR beta repertoires drew on sorted CD3+CD56+NKG2C+, CD3+CD56+NKG2C- and CD3+CD56-NKG2C+ T cells.

Germline CDR1 and CDR2: MNHEY and SMNVEV (reference sequence). The CDR3 extends over 13 amino acids. Whole-study findings and limits: These same clonotypes (in several donors) also led the CD3+CD56-NKG2C+ fraction. Of the CD8+ T cell pool in about six donors, roughly 1.0-7.0% was accounted for by dominant NKG2C+ clonotypes.

TCRdb reanalyzed the 5' RACE reads and collapses them to one entry per CDR3 protein, without DNA. Its table records 440,000 or so distinct CDR3 sequences. Sequenced input: blood T cells: a sorted CD56 or NKG2C T cell subset, CD4+ or CD8+ T cells, or bulk PBMC T cells (not recorded which). The TCR comes from a woman between 18 and 69 years old in good health. The V gene is TRBV27, the J gene TRBJ2-5. The CDR3 protein is CASSFRTQETQYF.